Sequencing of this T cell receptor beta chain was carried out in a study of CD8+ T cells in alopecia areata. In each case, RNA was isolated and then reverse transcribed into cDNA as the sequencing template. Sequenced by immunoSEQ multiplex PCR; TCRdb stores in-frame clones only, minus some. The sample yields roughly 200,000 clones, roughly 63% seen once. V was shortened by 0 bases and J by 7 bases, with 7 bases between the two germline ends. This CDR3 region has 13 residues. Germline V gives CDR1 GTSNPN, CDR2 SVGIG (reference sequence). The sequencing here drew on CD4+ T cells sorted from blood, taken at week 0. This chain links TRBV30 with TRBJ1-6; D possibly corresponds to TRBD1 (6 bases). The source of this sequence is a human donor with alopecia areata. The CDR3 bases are TGTGCCTGGAGTGTAGACAGGAATTCACCCCTCCACTTT. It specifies CAWSVDRNSPLHF.